The subject of this entry is one T cell receptor (beta chain). These data originate in a study of shared clonotypes between healthy human individuals. The CDR3 length is 16 residues. Germline CDR1 and CDR2: MNHEY and SVGAGI. The J segment lost 4 bases and the V segment lost 0 bases, leaving 7 bases of the junction unmatched. The sequencing of unsorted PBMC DNA took place on ten immunoSEQ deep assay plates. Profiled with immunoSEQ multiplex PCR; TCRdb holds only in-frame clones, not every one. Altogether about 490,000 clones are present, around 78% being singletons, with the ten largest covering 10% to 15%. Adult donors, all healthy and HIV-negative, had no recent acute infections or vaccinations. In unsorted samples, genomic DNA was obtained using about 90 million PBMCs.

The clonotype originates from a woman in her thirties or forties in good health. Some clones in this sample may be carry-over from other donors' samples. Sequenced material: PBMCs. The V and J genes are TRBV6-5 and TRBJ1-2; 8 bases fit TRBD1. CDR3 DNA: TGTGCCAGCAGTTACTCGACGCCCGACAGGGGCTATGGCTACACCTTC. Amino acid sequence: CASSYSTPDRGYGYTF.